Shown below are 21 T cell receptor beta chains from a single sample sequenced in a study of beta chain features in type 1 diabetes. All of the isolated RNA was reverse transcribed, so expressed TCRB transcripts were sequenced. Method: immunoSEQ multiplex PCR; TCRdb's copy keeps in-frame clones and lacks some. The sample comprises under 450,000 clones, approximately 16% of which are singletons, and around 0.02% rests with the top ten. The sequenced material came from naive CD4+ T cells from blood. Source of these receptors: a woman younger than 30 in good health.

This clone was recorded a few times. The CDR3 protein is CASREGSTDTQYF. CDR3 in DNA: TGTGCCAGTCGGGAGGGGAGCACAGATACGCAGTATTTT. The V and J genes are TRBV28 and TRBJ2-3, with TRBD2 identical over 8 bases. The CDR3 spans 13 residues. J lost 0 bases, V lost 9 bases, and 2 bases had no gene match. Germline V gene lookup returns CDR1 MDHEN and CDR2 SYDVKM.

The chain uses TRBV4-2 and TRBJ2-7; 11 bases match TRBD1. Per germline, CDR1 LGHNA and CDR2 YNFKEQ. Unmatched junction bases numbered 6, after V lost 2 bases and J lost 6 bases. This CDR3 comprises 15 residues. CDR3: CASSQPGQGEGEQYF. The DNA for the CDR3 is TGTGCCAGCAGCCAACCGGGACAGGGGGAAGGCGAGCAGTACTTC.

A few counts support this clone. The chain recombines TRBV30 with TRBJ1-3; D unresolved. Germline CDR1 GTSNPN, CDR2 SVGIG (reference sequence). The CDR3 covers 11 residues. Between the trimmed V and J ends, which lost 4 bases and 6 bases, there was a span of 7 bases. CDR3 nucleotides: TGTGCCTGGACAGATTCAAACACCATATATTTT. The encoded protein is CAWTDSNTIYF.

This chain connects TRBV18 to TRBJ2-5; the D is unclear. Between the trimmed V and J ends, which lost 4 bases and 5 bases, there was a span of 8 bases. This CDR3 contains 12 residues. Germline CDR1 and CDR2: KGHSH and LQKENI. CDR3 sequence: CASSRRVETQYF. The CDR3 region has the DNA TGTGCCAGCTCACGCCGAGTTGAGACCCAGTACTTC.

The chain carries TRBV30 and TRBJ2-3, with D hard to call. Germline assignment: CDR1 GTSNPN and CDR2 SVGIG (reference sequence). The CDR3 has 13 amino acids. V lost 0 bases and J lost 0, with 4 bases in between. CDR3 DNA: TGTGCCTGGAGTGTGGCAAGCACAGATACGCAGTATTTT. Translation gives CAWSVASTDTQYF.

This clone was observed a few times. This sequence joins TRBV19 and TRBJ1-1, with TRBD1 as a possible D gene (6 bases). CDR1 is LNHDA, CDR2 SQIVND, per germline (reference sequence). Trimming pared 8 bases from V and 7 bases from J, leaving 17 bases between. The CDR3 spans 13 residues. For the CDR3, the DNA is TGTGCCAGTGATACAGGGTGGCTGAGTGAAGCTTTCTTT. Its protein product is CASDTGWLSEAFF.

This clone was seen a few times. V is TRBV7-2 and J is TRBJ1-5, with 12 bases matching TRBD1. The CDR3 covers 16 residues. The germline V gene encodes CDR1 SGHTA and CDR2 FQGNSA. V was clipped by 4 bases and J by 6 bases; unmatched bases: 7. The CDR3 sequence is CASSSGTGGSGQPQHF. The CDR3 DNA reads as TGTGCCAGCAGCTCCGGGACAGGGGGCTCGGGTCAGCCCCAGCATTTT.

This clone was observed a few times. V usage is TRBV29-1 and J usage is TRBJ2-1; the D gene is possibly TRBD1 (6 bases). The CDR3 totals 13 residues. Trimming cost V 6 bases and J 8 bases, with 17 bases left between them. Germline CDR1 SQVTM, CDR2 ANQGSEA. The CDR3 loop reads CSVHRAALDEQFF. Written as DNA, the CDR3 is TGCAGCGTCCACAGGGCAGCCTTGGATGAGCAGTTCTTC.

This clone was picked up a small number of times. This chain connects TRBV2 to TRBJ2-7, with D unresolved. Germline V gives CDR1 SNHLY, CDR2 FYNNEI. Trimming took off 4 bases at V and 7 bases at J, with 8 bases between the two ends. The CDR3 is 11 amino acids. CDR3 coding DNA: TGTGCCAGCAGTGTAGCCGGGGAGCAGTACTTC. It is translated as CASSVAGEQYF.

The rearrangement uses TRBV29-1 and TRBJ2-3; 11 bases are shared with TRBD2. This CDR3 comprises 14 residues. Germline V gives CDR1 SQVTM, CDR2 ANQGSEA. J gave up 3 bases and V 6 bases, and 5 bases lay outside the gene matches. DNA of the CDR3: TGCAGCGTGGCCCGACTAGCGGGGACAGATACGCAGTATTTT. It translates to CSVARLAGTDTQYF.

This clone turned up a few times. The chain recombines TRBV20-1 with TRBJ2-3; no clear D. There are 11 residues in the CDR3. Trimming left V 5 bases short and J 2 bases short, with 5 bases between. Germline CDR1 and CDR2: DFQATT and SNEGSKA (reference sequence). CDR3 nucleotides: TGCAGTGCTTTCTTCACAGATACGCAGTATTTT. It specifies CSAFFTDTQYF.

This clone occurred a few times. The gene calls are TRBV9 and TRBJ2-1; 13 bases agree with TRBD2. The ends lost 3 bases at V and 7 bases at J; junction bases unmatched: 13. The CDR3 loop spans 18 amino acids. Looked up from germline, CDR1 is SGDLS and CDR2 is YYNGEE. The DNA of the CDR3 is TGTGCCAGCAGCGGAACCCTACTAGCGGGAGGGACATTTAATGAGCAGTTCTTC. It yields the protein CASSGTLLAGGTFNEQFF.

This chain joins TRBV4-2 and TRBJ1-5, with D perhaps matching TRBD1 (5 bases). CDR3 length: 17 residues. Germline CDR1 LGHNA, CDR2 YNFKEQ. The V end lost 0 bases, the J end lost 6 bases, and 18 bases lay between the germline ends. The CDR3: CASSQDKNLGGTQPQHF. CDR3 in DNA: TGTGCCAGCAGCCAAGATAAGAATCTTGGAGGGACTCAGCCCCAGCATTTT.

The chain employs TRBV7-2 and TRBJ2-3, with TRBD1 identical over 10 bases. V dropped 3 bases and J dropped 4; count of bases not matched to a gene: 4. In germline, CDR1 is SGHTA, CDR2 FQGNSA. This CDR3 comprises 15 residues. The CDR3 coding sequence is TGTGCCAGCAGCTTTGACAGGGGGCATTCAGATACGCAGTATTTT. It translates to CASSFDRGHSDTQYF. The whole variable domain, filled in from reference TRBV7-2 and TRBJ2-3, reads GAGVSQSPSNKVTEKGKDVELRCDPISGHTALYWYRQSLGQGLEFLIYFQGNSAPDKSGLPSDRFSAERTGGSVSTLTIQRTQQEDSAVYLCASSFDRGHSDTQYFGPGTRLTVL.

The rearrangement joins TRBV4-3 to TRBJ2-3; TRBD2 agrees at 7 bases. Germline CDR1 is LGHNA and CDR2 is YSLEER. Unmatched junction bases numbered 8, after V lost 2 bases and J lost 3 bases. The CDR3 is made up of 16 amino acids. The CDR3 region has the DNA TGCGCCAGCAGCCAATCAGCGGGACTGAGTACAGATACGCAGTATTTT. The encoded protein is CASSQSAGLSTDTQYF.

The sample holds a few counts of this clone. The rearrangement joins TRBV29-1 to TRBJ2-7; TRBD1 is a possible D gene (6 bases). Germline lookup yields CDR1 SQVTM and CDR2 ANQGSEA. This CDR3 comprises 14 residues. Deletions cut 3 bases from V and 5 bases from J, with 17 bases between. The CDR3 reads CSVEKGRTVNEQYF. CDR3 sequence (DNA): TGCAGCGTTGAGAAGGGTAGGACAGTCAACGAGCAGTACTTC.

This clone was picked up a small number of times. The sample carries other DNA sequences with the same CDR3. The gene calls are TRBV5-1 and TRBJ2-3; D ambiguous. CDR1 and CDR2 (germline): SGHRS, YFSETQ. V was clipped by 0 bases and J by 1 base, with 3 bases between them. The CDR3 is made up of 13 amino acids. CDR3 region: CASSLGGTDTQYF. The CDR3 nucleotides are TGCGCCAGCAGCTTGGGAGGCACAGATACGCAGTATTTT. The entire variable domain, with the rest obtained from reference TRBV5-1 and TRBJ2-3, is as follows: KAGVTQTPRYLIKTRGQQVTLSCSPISGHRSVSWYQQTPGQGLQFLFEYFSETQRNKGNFPGRFSGRQFSNSRSEMNVSTLELGDSALYLCASSLGGTDTQYFGPGTRLTVL.

This chain uses TRBV5-1 with TRBJ2-3; the D gene is possibly TRBD2 (6 bases). CDR3 length: 14 amino acids. CDR1 and CDR2 from the germline V gene are SGHRS and YFSETQ. The V gene lost 3 bases and the J gene lost 3 bases, with 11 bases spanning the gap. The DNA for the CDR3 is TGCGCCAGCAGCTCCCCCGGAGGGACAGATACGCAGTATTTT. It is translated as CASSSPGGTDTQYF.

This sequence joins TRBV7-3 and TRBJ1-1; tentative D call: TRBD1 (5 bases). Germline V CDR1 and CDR2: SGHTA, FQGTGA. This CDR3 is 16 amino acids long. Trimming removed 6 bases at V and 0 bases at J, with 17 bases between. The CDR3 sequence is CASRRRVGEVNTEAFF. CDR3 bases: TGTGCCAGCAGGCGCAGGGTAGGGGAGGTGAACACTGAAGCTTTCTTT.

The V and J genes are TRBV7-2 and TRBJ2-7, with 7 nucleotides matching TRBD2. CDR1 and CDR2 (germline): SGHTA, FQGNSA. Unmatched junction bases numbered 1, after V lost 1 base and J lost 4 bases. The CDR3 contains 13 residues. Here the CDR3 DNA reads TGTGCCAGCAGCTTAGTCGGGGGGTACGAGCAGTACTTC. This sequence encodes CASSLVGGYEQYF.

A few counts support this clone. The chain uses TRBV29-1 and TRBJ2-7, with 9 positions matching TRBD1. CDR3 length equals 13 residues. The V segment lost 4 bases and the J segment 7 bases; nucleotides outside the gene matches: 8. Per germline, CDR1 SQVTM and CDR2 ANQGSEA. CDR3 protein: CSVGRTGVNEQYF. CDR3 bases: TGCAGCGTTGGGCGGACAGGGGTTAATGAGCAGTACTTC.